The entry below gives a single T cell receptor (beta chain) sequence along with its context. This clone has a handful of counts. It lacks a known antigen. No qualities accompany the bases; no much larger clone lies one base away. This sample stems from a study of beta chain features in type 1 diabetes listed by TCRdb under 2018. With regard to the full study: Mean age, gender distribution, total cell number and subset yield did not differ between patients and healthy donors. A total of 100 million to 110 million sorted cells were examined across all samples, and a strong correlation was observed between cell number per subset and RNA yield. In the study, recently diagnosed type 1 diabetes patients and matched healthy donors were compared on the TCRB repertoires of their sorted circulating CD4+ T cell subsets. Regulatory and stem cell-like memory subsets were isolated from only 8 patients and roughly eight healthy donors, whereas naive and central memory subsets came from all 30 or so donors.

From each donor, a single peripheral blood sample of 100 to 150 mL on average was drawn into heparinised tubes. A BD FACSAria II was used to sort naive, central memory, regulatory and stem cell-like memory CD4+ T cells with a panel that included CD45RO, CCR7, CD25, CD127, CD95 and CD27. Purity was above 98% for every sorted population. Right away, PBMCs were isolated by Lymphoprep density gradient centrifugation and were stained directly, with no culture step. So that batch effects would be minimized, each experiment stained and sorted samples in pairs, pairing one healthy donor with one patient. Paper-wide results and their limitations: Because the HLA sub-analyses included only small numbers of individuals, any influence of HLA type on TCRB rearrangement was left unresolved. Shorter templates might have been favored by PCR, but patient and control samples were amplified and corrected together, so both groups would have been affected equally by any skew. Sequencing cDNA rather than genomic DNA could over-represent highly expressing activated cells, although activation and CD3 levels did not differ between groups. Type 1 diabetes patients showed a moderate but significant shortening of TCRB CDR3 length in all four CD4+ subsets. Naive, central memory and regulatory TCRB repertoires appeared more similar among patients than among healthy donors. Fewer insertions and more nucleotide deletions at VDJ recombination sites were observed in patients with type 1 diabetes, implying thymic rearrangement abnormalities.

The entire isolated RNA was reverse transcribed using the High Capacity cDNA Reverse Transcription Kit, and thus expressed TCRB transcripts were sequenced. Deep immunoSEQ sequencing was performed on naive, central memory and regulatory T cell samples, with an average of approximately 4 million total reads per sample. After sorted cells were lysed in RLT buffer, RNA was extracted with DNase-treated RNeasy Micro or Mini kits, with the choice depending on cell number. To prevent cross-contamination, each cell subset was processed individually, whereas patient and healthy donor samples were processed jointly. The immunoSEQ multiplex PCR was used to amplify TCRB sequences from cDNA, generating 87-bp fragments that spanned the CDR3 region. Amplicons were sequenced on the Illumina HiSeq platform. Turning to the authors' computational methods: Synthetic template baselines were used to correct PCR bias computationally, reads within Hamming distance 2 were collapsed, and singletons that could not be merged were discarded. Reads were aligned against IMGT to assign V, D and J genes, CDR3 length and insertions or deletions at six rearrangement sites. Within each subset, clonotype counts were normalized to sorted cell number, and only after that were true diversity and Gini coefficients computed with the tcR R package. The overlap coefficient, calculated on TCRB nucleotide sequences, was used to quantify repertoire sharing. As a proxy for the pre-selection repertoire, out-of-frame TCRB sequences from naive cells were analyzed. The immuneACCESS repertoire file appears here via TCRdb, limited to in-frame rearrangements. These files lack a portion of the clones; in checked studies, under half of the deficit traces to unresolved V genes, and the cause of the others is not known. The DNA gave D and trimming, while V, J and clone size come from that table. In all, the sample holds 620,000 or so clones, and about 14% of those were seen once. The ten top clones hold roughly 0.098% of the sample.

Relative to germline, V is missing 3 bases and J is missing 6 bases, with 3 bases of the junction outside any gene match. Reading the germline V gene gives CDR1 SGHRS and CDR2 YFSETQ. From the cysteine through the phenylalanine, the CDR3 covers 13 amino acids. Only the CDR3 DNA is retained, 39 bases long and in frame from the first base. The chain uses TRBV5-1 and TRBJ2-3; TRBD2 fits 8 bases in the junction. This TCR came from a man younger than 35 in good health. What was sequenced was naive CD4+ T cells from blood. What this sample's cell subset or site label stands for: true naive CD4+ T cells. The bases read TGCGCCAGCAGCTACGGGAGGGGTGATACGCAGTATTTT. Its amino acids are CASSYGRGDTQYF. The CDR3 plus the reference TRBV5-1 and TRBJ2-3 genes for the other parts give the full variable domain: KAGVTQTPRYLIKTRGQQVTLSCSPISGHRSVSWYQQTPGQGLQFLFEYFSETQRNKGNFPGRFSGRQFSNSRSEMNVSTLELGDSALYLCASSYGRGDTQYFGPGTRLTVL.